One and the same sample provided the 4 T cell receptor beta chains below, sequenced in a study of blood T cell repertoires in COVID-19. Sequencing used immunoSEQ multiplex PCR; TCRdb keeps in-frame clones, though not all of them. Of roughly 100,000 clones in the sample, around 76% are singletons; the top ten hold 15% to 20%. Sequenced sample: peripheral blood. The receptors shown here come from a woman aged 70-85 years with acute or convalescent COVID-19.

This rearrangement joins TRBV12-3 or TRBV12-4 to TRBJ2-5, with D unresolved. The CDR3 has 12 amino acids. Between the trimmed V and J ends, which lost 3 bases and 5 bases, there was a span of 7 bases. The CDR3 region has the DNA TGTGCCAGCAGTTTGATCGGTGAGACCCAGTACTTC. Its translation: CASSLIGETQYF.

J is TRBJ2-5 and V is TRBV7-8, with 7 bases matching TRBD1. The CDR3 runs to 17 residues. CDR1 is SGHVS and CDR2 is FQNEAQ in the germline V gene. With 8 bases clipped from V and 5 bases from J, the junction kept 20 bases outside the gene matches. The CDR3 DNA reads TGTGCCAGCCTAAAAAGATTACCCAAGGGGGCAGGGGAGACCCAGTACTTC. Encoded protein: CASLKRLPKGAGETQYF.

This clone was seen only once. The chain is built from TRBV6-2 or TRBV6-3 and TRBJ1-6; D ambiguous. The V gene lost 2 bases and the J gene lost 9 bases, with 17 bases spanning the gap. The CDR3 extends over 16 amino acids. Germline CDR1 is MNHEY and CDR2 is SVGEGT. In DNA form, the CDR3 reads TGTGCCAGCAGTTACGGAGGCGCGAGCCGGCGTTCACCCCTCCACTTT. Protein: CASSYGGASRRSPLHF.

The CDR3 loop is CASSLAVGGVNIQYF. The CDR3 DNA is TGTGCCAGCAGCTTAGCGGTAGGGGGTGTCAACATTCAGTACTTC. The chain employs TRBV7-9 and TRBJ2-4, with D possibly matching TRBD1 (6 bases). Trimming pared 0 bases from V and 7 bases from J, leaving 13 bases between. CDR3 size: 15 residues. The V gene's germline CDR1 is SEHNR and CDR2 FQNEAQ (reference sequence). The entire variable domain, with the rest obtained from reference TRBV7-9 and TRBJ2-4, is as follows: DTGVSQNPRHKITKRGQNVTFRCDPISEHNRLYWYRQTLGQGPEFLTYFQNEAQLEKSRLLSDRFSAERPKGSFSTLEIQRTEQGDSAMYLCASSLAVGGVNIQYFGAGTRLSVL.